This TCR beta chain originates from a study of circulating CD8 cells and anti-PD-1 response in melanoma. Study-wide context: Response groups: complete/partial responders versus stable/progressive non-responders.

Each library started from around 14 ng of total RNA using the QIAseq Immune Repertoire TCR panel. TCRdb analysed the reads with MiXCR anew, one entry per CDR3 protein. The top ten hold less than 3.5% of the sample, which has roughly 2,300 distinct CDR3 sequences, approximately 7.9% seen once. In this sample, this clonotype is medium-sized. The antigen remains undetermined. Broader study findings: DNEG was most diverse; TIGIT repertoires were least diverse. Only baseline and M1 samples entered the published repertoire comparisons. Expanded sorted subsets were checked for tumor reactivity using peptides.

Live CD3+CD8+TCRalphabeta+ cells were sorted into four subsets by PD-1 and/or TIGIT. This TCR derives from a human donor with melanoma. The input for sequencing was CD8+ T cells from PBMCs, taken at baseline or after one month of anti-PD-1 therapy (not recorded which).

In DNA form, the CDR3 reads TGTGCCAGCAGTTTATCGAGATGGAATGAGCAGTTCTTC. This sequence encodes CASSLSRWNEQFF. V and J are TRBV28 and TRBJ2-1; D gene ambiguous. In germline, CDR1 is MDHEN, CDR2 SYDVKM. This CDR3 has 13 residues. Trimming cost V 1 base and J 7 bases, with 8 bases left between them.